A single sample is the source of the 25 T cell receptor beta chains below, sequenced in a study of T cell repertoires in cytomegalovirus infection. One entry per CDR3 protein, called by TCRdb with MiXCR from the reads. The data show about 460,000 distinct CDR3 sequences, with about 11% seen just once and about a tenth held by the top ten. Sequences were obtained from PBMCs. These receptors all stem from a human donor in good health (CMV status not recorded). Some clones in this sample may be carry-over from other donors' samples.

This chain connects TRBV4-2 to TRBJ2-4; D ambiguous. In germline, CDR1 is LGHNA, CDR2 YNFKEQ. V lost 3 bases and J lost 4, with 1 base in between. CDR3 length equals 11 residues. CDR3 amino acids: CASSQKNIQYF. CDR3 nucleotide sequence: TGTGCCAGCAGCCAGAAAAACATTCAGTACTTC.

The chain combines TRBV9 with TRBJ2-2; D unresolved. The CDR3 has 13 amino acids. V gave up 3 bases and J gave up 7 bases, with 10 bases separating them. Germline V gene data show CDR1 as SGDLS and CDR2 as YYNGEE. The CDR3 nucleotides are TGTGCCAGCAGCGGAGAGATTGACGGGGAGCTGTTTTTT. This codes for CASSGEIDGELFF. Together with reference TRBV9 and TRBJ2-2, the CDR3 gives the full variable domain: DSGVTQTPKHLITATGQRVTLRCSPRSGDLSVYWYQQSLDQGLQFLIQYYNGEERAKGNILERFSAQQFPDLHSELNLSSLELGDSALYFCASSGEIDGELFFGEGSRLTVL.

This clonotype was seen at least ten times. This chain joins TRBV19 and TRBJ1-4; tentatively, D is TRBD1 (6 bases). Between the trimmed V and J ends, which lost 10 bases and 5 bases, there was a span of 11 bases. The CDR3 runs 12 residues. The germline CDR1 and CDR2 sequences are LNHDA and SQIVND (reference sequence). CDR3 DNA sequence: TGTGCCACCTCGGACAGAAATGAAAAACTGTTTTTT. Its translation is CATSDRNEKLFF.

This clonotype was counted ten times or more. The chain uses TRBV4-1 and TRBJ2-5; D perhaps matches TRBD2 (5 bases). Germline V gene sequence: CDR1 MGHRA, CDR2 YSYEKL. This CDR3 has 14 residues. V was trimmed by 1 base and J by 5 bases, leaving 11 bases between them. The CDR3 is CASSQGTPPETQYF. CDR3 DNA sequence: TGCGCCAGCAGCCAAGGGACTCCGCCGGAGACCCAGTACTTC.

Worth noting for this clonotype: A much larger clone lies a single base off, so this may be a read error. The chain carries TRBV2 and TRBJ2-1, with TRBD2 matching over 9 bases. The J call may be mistaken, given a closer DNA end match to TRBJ2-7. This CDR3 has 18 amino acids. Germline lookup yields CDR1 SNHLY and CDR2 FYNNEI. The CDR3 region has the DNA TGTGCCAGCAGGGCAGGGCTTATAGCGGGAGAGTCCTACAATGAGCAGTACTTC. It yields the protein CASRAGLIAGESYNEQYF.

This clonotype was recorded at least ten times. This sequence joins TRBV20-1 and TRBJ2-2, with 15 bases identical to TRBD2. CDR1 and CDR2 (germline): DFQATT, SNEGSKA (reference sequence). The trim removed 5 bases at V and 4 bases at J, leaving 11 bases unmatched. The CDR3 is made up of 18 amino acids. CDR3 nucleotide sequence: TGCAGTGCTTCCGATCGGACTAGCGGGAGGGCCGGCACCGGGGAGCTGTTTTTT. It encodes CSASDRTSGRAGTGELFF.

This clonotype has just a few counts. The chain links TRBV7-9 to TRBJ1-2; tentative D call: TRBD1 (5 bases). CDR1 is SEHNR, CDR2 FQNEAQ, per germline (reference sequence). Trimming left V 1 base short and J 7 bases short, with 13 bases between. This CDR3 contains 14 residues. This chain's CDR3 is CASSLGAGSVGYTF. In DNA, the CDR3 is TGTGCCAGCAGCTTAGGCGCAGGGTCGGTTGGCTACACCTTC.

This clonotype appeared many times. The genes are TRBV11-2 and TRBJ1-2, with D unresolved. CDR3 length: 18 amino acids. Trimming pared 2 bases from V and 8 bases from J, leaving 27 bases between. Germline V gives CDR1 SGHAT, CDR2 FQNNGV. The CDR3 spells CASSLFMDGAIGGRGYTF. DNA for the CDR3: TGTGCCAGCAGCTTATTTATGGACGGCGCGATCGGCGGTAGAGGCTACACCTTC.

Points on this clonotype: Likely a read error: the CDR3 ends without its conserved phenylalanine or tryptophan. This chain joins TRBV5-1 and TRBJ1-1; 9 bases match TRBD1. CDR3 length: 14 residues. Trimming cost V 1 base and J 4 bases; bases outside gene matches: 2. The germline V gene encodes CDR1 SGHRS and CDR2 YFSETQ. The CDR3 DNA follows: TGCGCCAGCAGCTTGACAGGGGGCATCACTGAAGCTTTCTCT. Protein sequence: CASSLTGGITEAFS.

This clonotype was counted many times. This chain connects TRBV10-3 to TRBJ1-2; D perhaps matches TRBD1 (5 bases). The ends were cut back, 7 bases at V and 5 bases at J, with 29 bases in the middle. The CDR3 runs 18 residues. Germline-derived CDR1 and CDR2 are ENHRY and SYGVKD. CDR3 sequence (DNA): TGTGCCATCAAAACTCATCGCCAGGGAGGAGGAGCGGTATATGGCTACACCTTC. Residues: CAIKTHRQGGGAVYGYTF.

In its sample, this clonotype was seen many times. This chain joins TRBV9 and TRBJ1-2; 11 nucleotides align to TRBD1. The CDR3 is 15 amino acids. CDR1 is SGDLS and CDR2 is YYNGEE in the germline V gene. V gave up 3 bases and J gave up 2 bases; unmatched junction bases: 3. In nucleotides, the CDR3 is TGTGCCAGCAGCGACCGGGACAGGGGGAACTATGGCTACACCTTC. It encodes CASSDRDRGNYGYTF.

This clonotype showed up many times. V usage is TRBV7-8 and J usage is TRBJ1-2, with D possibly being TRBD1 (5 bases). Per the germline V gene, CDR1 is SGHVS and CDR2 is FQNEAQ. V was cut by 1 base and J by 7 bases, with 13 bases left in between. There are 14 residues in the CDR3. CDR3 sequence: CASSLETPRGGYTF. The CDR3 DNA reads TGTGCCAGCAGCTTAGAGACCCCTAGGGGTGGCTACACCTTC.

With regard to this clonotype: A read error may explain this, as a much larger clone is one base away. The V and J genes are TRBV4-1 and TRBJ1-2; 8 positions match TRBD1. The J segment lost 10 bases and the V segment lost 0 bases, leaving 7 bases of the junction unmatched. Per germline, CDR1 MGHRA and CDR2 YSYEKL. CDR3 length: 14 amino acids. The CDR3 sequence is CASSQDGWDRHYTF. DNA of the CDR3: TGCGCCAGCAGCCAAGACGGGTGGGACAGGCACTACACCTTC.

Ten or more counts support this clonotype. The DNA of the CDR3 is TGTGCCAGCTCAGCCCCAGGGGGACCGTACCAAGAGACCCAGTACTTC. It yields the protein CASSAPGGPYQETQYF. The chain combines TRBV18 with TRBJ2-5; TRBD1 matches 7 bases. CDR1 is KGHSH, CDR2 LQKENI, per germline. V was pared by 5 bases and J by 0 bases, with 9 bases of the junction left unmatched. The CDR3 loop spans 16 amino acids.

The gene calls are TRBV6-1 and TRBJ1-5, with a weak D call TRBD1 (6 bases). Germline V gene lookup returns CDR1 MNHNS and CDR2 SASEGT. V gave up 5 bases and J gave up 2 bases, with 22 bases separating them. The CDR3 has 18 residues. The CDR3 sequence: CASSPLGGGRRGNQPQHF. CDR3 nucleotides: TGTGCCAGCAGTCCCCTGGGGGGGGGGCGCAGGGGCAATCAGCCCCAGCATTTT.

This clonotype was counted many times. This chain joins TRBV7-9 and TRBJ2-7, with 8 positions matching TRBD2. The trim removed 3 bases at V and 1 base at J, leaving 8 bases unmatched. CDR3 size: 16 residues. The germline gives CDR1 SEHNR, CDR2 FQNEAQ (reference sequence). The CDR3 spells CASSFSQRGSSYEQYF. DNA of the CDR3: TGTGCCAGCAGCTTCTCCCAGCGGGGGTCGTCCTACGAGCAGTACTTC. Combining the CDR3 with reference TRBV7-9 and TRBJ2-7 gives the whole variable domain DTGVSQNPRHKITKRGQNVTFRCDPISEHNRLYWYRQTLGQGPEFLTYFQNEAQLEKSRLLSDRFSAERPKGSFSTLEIQRTEQGDSAMYLCASSFSQRGSSYEQYFGPGTRLTVT.

This clonotype was seen many times. The chain couples TRBV7-9 to TRBJ2-3; weak D call: TRBD2 (7 bases). Trimming took off 5 bases at V and 0 bases at J, with 18 bases between the two ends. Germline CDR1 SEHNR, CDR2 FQNEAQ (reference sequence). CDR3 size: 17 residues. CDR3 DNA sequence: TGTGCCAGCAGCGCGTCGGGGGGCTACATTAGCACAGATACGCAGTATTTT. As protein: CASSASGGYISTDTQYF.

This clonotype has ten or more counts. This chain uses TRBV6-2 or TRBV6-3 with TRBJ2-7; maybe TRBD2 (5 bases). With 9 bases removed from V and 1 base from J, the gap between germline ends came to 10 bases. This CDR3 comprises 12 residues. Germline V lookup: CDR1 MNHEY, CDR2 SVGEGT. The CDR3 region has the DNA TGTGCCAGTTCGGACTTATCCTACGAGCAGTACTTC. It encodes CASSDLSYEQYF.

This clonotype was seen more than once but under ten times. J is TRBJ1-1 and V is TRBV20-1; no reliable D call. V was clipped by 1 base and J by 1 base, with 16 bases between them. The CDR3 covers 16 residues. Germline assignment: CDR1 DFQATT and CDR2 SNEGSKA (reference sequence). The CDR3 loop reads CSARGPFRVSNTEAFF. CDR3 bases: TGCAGTGCTAGAGGCCCATTCCGGGTCTCGAACACTGAAGCTTTCTTT.

This clonotype was seen a single time. The J gene is TRBJ1-3, the V gene TRBV10-3; D not certain. The CDR3 length is 14 residues. The V end lost 2 bases, the J end lost 1 base, and 6 bases lay between the germline ends. Germline V gene sequence: CDR1 ENHRY, CDR2 SYGVKD. CDR3 DNA: TGTGCCATCAGTGAGGTAACATCTGGAAACACCATATATTTT. Amino acid sequence: CAISEVTSGNTIYF.

Points on this clonotype: The conserved phenylalanine or tryptophan is not found at the CDR3 terminus, so this likely reflects a read error. The genes are TRBV2 and TRBJ1-5; 7 nucleotides line up with TRBD1. In germline, CDR1 is SNHLY, CDR2 FYNNEI. J gave up 3 bases and V 7 bases, and 3 bases lay outside the gene matches. CDR3 size: 13 residues. Written as DNA, the CDR3 is TGTGCCAGCACGGGACAGACCAATCAGCCCCAGCATTAT. Translating it yields CASTGQTNQPQHY.

This clonotype was seen a handful of times. The chain links TRBV11-3 to TRBJ2-1; 9 bases map to TRBD2. Germline CDR1 is SGHNT and CDR2 is YENEEA. There are 17 residues in the CDR3. V gave up 5 bases and J gave up 0 bases; unmatched junction bases: 8. For the CDR3, the DNA is TGTGCCAGCAGCGGAGGGGAGCGGGGGGACTCCTACAATGAGCAGTTCTTC. Amino acid sequence: CASSGGERGDSYNEQFF.

The table lists this clonotype with many counts. This could be a read error, since a much larger clone is one nucleotide away. The chain combines TRBV11-2 with TRBJ2-2; D unresolved. The germline gives CDR1 SGHAT, CDR2 FQNNGV. The V end was cut by 1 base, the J end by 6 bases, with 3 bases between. The CDR3 length is 12 residues. DNA for the CDR3: TGTGCCAGCAGCTTAGTCCCCGGGGAGCTGTTTTTT. It codes for CASSLVPGELFF. Drawing the rest from reference TRBV11-2 and TRBJ2-2, the complete variable domain is EAGVAQSPRYKIIEKRQSVAFWCNPISGHATLYWYQQILGQGPKLLIQFQNNGVVDDSQLPKDRFSAERLKGVDSTLKIQPAKLEDSAVYLCASSLVPGELFFGEGSRLTVL.

This clonotype has ten or more counts. This chain connects TRBV29-1 to TRBJ2-5; D perhaps matches TRBD1 (6 bases). Germline values: CDR1 SQVTM, CDR2 ANQGSEA. Trimming shortened V by 6 bases and J by 2 bases, and 22 bases separated the two germline ends. The CDR3 has 16 residues. CDR3 nucleotide sequence: TGCAGCGTCCTACCTCAAGACAGGCGCCATCAAGAGACCCAGTACTTC. It codes for CSVLPQDRRHQETQYF.

The sample holds many counts of this clonotype. The chain carries TRBV7-9 and TRBJ2-3, with 11 bases fitting TRBD2. The CDR3 is made up of 16 amino acids. V trimming: 3 bases; J trimming: 4 bases; junction bases outside the gene matches: 6. The germline V gene encodes CDR1 SEHNR and CDR2 FQNEAQ (reference sequence). The CDR3 reads CASSFLAGGSADTQYF. Written as DNA, the CDR3 is TGTGCCAGCAGCTTCCTAGCGGGAGGATCAGCAGATACGCAGTATTTT.